The rows below give T cell receptor beta chains drawn from one sample of a study of cytomegalovirus exposure and HLA in healthy donors. Assay used: immunoSEQ multiplex PCR; TCRdb lists only in-frame clones, some missing. The table lists about 170,000 clones, roughly 73% of them singletons. The sequenced sample was PBMCs. The receptor set was obtained from a female donor in good health and CMV-seronegative. Both conserved end residues are part of each CDR3. Fields, in order: D gene, J gene, clone size, V gene, CDR3 DNA, CDR3 protein. A D gene is named only where the DNA matches it firmly. Clone size, where shown, is once, few, many, or a class for clones that have expanded.

d_gene: NA; j_gene: TRBJ2-1; abundance: NA; v_gene: TRBV11-2; CDR3nt: TGTGCCAGCAGCTTAGTACCGGGACTCCAGTACAATGAGCAGTTCTTC; CDR3aa: CASSLVPGLQYNEQFF
d_gene: TRBD1; j_gene: TRBJ1-6; abundance: NA; v_gene: TRBV7-9; CDR3nt: TGTGCCAGCAGCATACCGGGTCAGGGGGTTTCACCCCTCCACTTT; CDR3aa: CASSIPGQGVSPLHF
d_gene: NA; j_gene: TRBJ2-1; abundance: NA; v_gene: TRBV10-2; CDR3nt: TGCGCCAGCAGTGAATCTAGCGAACAGTTCTTC; CDR3aa: CASSESSEQFF
d_gene: TRBD2; j_gene: TRBJ2-3; abundance: NA; v_gene: TRBV7-2; CDR3nt: TGTGCCAGCAGCAAAGGCGGGGGGGCCCTCACAGATACGCAGTATTTT; CDR3aa: CASSKGGGALTDTQYF
d_gene: TRBD1; j_gene: TRBJ1-4; abundance: NA; v_gene: TRBV11-2; CDR3nt: TGTGCCAGCAGCGGGCGCCTCGGGACAGCTAATGAAAAACTGTTTTTT; CDR3aa: CASSGRLGTANEKLFF
d_gene: NA; j_gene: TRBJ1-1; abundance: NA; v_gene: TRBV19; CDR3nt: TGTGCCAGCCGTAGGACAGCCAATGAAGCTTTCTTT; CDR3aa: CASRRTANEAFF
d_gene: NA; j_gene: TRBJ2-7; abundance: NA; v_gene: TRBV6-5; CDR3nt: TGTGCCAGCAGTTACAGTAGGGTCAGGGTCCTCTACGAGCAGTACTTC; CDR3aa: CASSYSRVRVLYEQYF
d_gene: TRBD2; j_gene: TRBJ2-3; abundance: once; v_gene: TRBV5-1; CDR3nt: TGCGCCAGCGGAACTAGCGGGGGTGCAGATACGCAGTATTTT; CDR3aa: CASGTSGGADTQYF
d_gene: NA; j_gene: TRBJ2-3; abundance: NA; v_gene: TRBV7-2; CDR3nt: TGTGCCAGCAGCCCGGGGATCACAGATACGCAGTATTTT; CDR3aa: CASSPGITDTQYF
d_gene: TRBD2; j_gene: TRBJ2-3; abundance: once; v_gene: TRBV6-5; CDR3nt: TGTGCCAGCAGAAGGGGGACTAGTGGAGCAGATACGCAGTATTTT; CDR3aa: CASRRGTSGADTQYF
d_gene: NA; j_gene: TRBJ2-2; abundance: NA; v_gene: TRBV18; CDR3nt: TGTGCCAGCTCACCACCAGGGGCCCTGAACACCGGGGAGCTGTTTTTT; CDR3aa: CASSPPGALNTGELFF
d_gene: TRBD2; j_gene: TRBJ2-7; abundance: few; v_gene: TRBV6-5; CDR3nt: TGTGCCAGCAGTTACGCGGGGGAGGCGTACTTC; CDR3aa: CASSYAGEAYF
d_gene: TRBD2; j_gene: TRBJ2-1; abundance: NA; v_gene: TRBV6-1; CDR3nt: TGTGCCAGCAGTGGCGGGGGGTCATACAATGAGCAGTTCTTC; CDR3aa: CASSGGGSYNEQFF
d_gene: NA; j_gene: TRBJ2-5; abundance: NA; v_gene: TRBV5-1; CDR3nt: TGCGCCAGCAGCTTGGGGTCGTCAGGGGGGGAGACCCAGTACTTC; CDR3aa: CASSLGSSGGETQYF
d_gene: TRBD1; j_gene: TRBJ2-7; abundance: NA; v_gene: TRBV27; CDR3nt: TGTGCCAGCAGTTTATGGTTGGGACAGGGTGGCGACGAGCAGTACTTC; CDR3aa: CASSLWLGQGGDEQYF
d_gene: NA; j_gene: TRBJ2-7; abundance: NA; v_gene: TRBV28; CDR3nt: TGTGCCAGCAGTTCTCAAATACGACAGGCCTCCTACGAGCAGTACTTC; CDR3aa: CASSSQIRQASYEQYF
d_gene: TRBD1; j_gene: TRBJ1-5; abundance: NA; v_gene: TRBV28; CDR3nt: TGTGCCAGCACCATCCGGACAGGGGGCTTGGGGCAGCCCCAGCATTTT; CDR3aa: CASTIRTGGLGQPQHF
d_gene: TRBD2; j_gene: TRBJ2-7; abundance: NA; v_gene: TRBV28; CDR3nt: TGTGCCAGCAGTTTATGGCTAGCGGGGTACTACGAGCAGTACTTC; CDR3aa: CASSLWLAGYYEQYF
d_gene: TRBD2; j_gene: TRBJ2-1; abundance: NA; v_gene: TRBV7-9; CDR3nt: TGTGCCAGCAGAAGACTAGCGGGGGGGCCCGATGAGCAGTTCTTC; CDR3aa: CASRRLAGGPDEQFF
d_gene: TRBD2; j_gene: TRBJ2-5; abundance: NA; v_gene: TRBV7-3; CDR3nt: TGTGCCAGCAGCTTAACGGGGCCAGCGGGGGGCCAAGAGACCCAGTACTTC; CDR3aa: CASSLTGPAGGQETQYF
d_gene: NA; j_gene: TRBJ1-1; abundance: NA; v_gene: TRBV4-2; CDR3nt: TGTGCCAGCAGCCAAGCTGGGGGCAAGGGGTCAAACACTGAAGCTTTCTTT; CDR3aa: CASSQAGGKGSNTEAFF
d_gene: NA; j_gene: TRBJ2-7; abundance: few; v_gene: TRBV9; CDR3nt: TGTGCCAGCAGCGCCGAGGGTCACGGGGGTTACACCTACGAGCAGTACTTC; CDR3aa: CASSAEGHGGYTYEQYF
d_gene: NA; j_gene: TRBJ1-6; abundance: NA; v_gene: TRBV30; CDR3nt: TGTGCCTGGAGTAAGGGGGACCGAGATAATTCACCCCTCCACTTT; CDR3aa: CAWSKGDRDNSPLHF
d_gene: TRBD1; j_gene: TRBJ2-7; abundance: NA; v_gene: TRBV6-1; CDR3nt: TGTGCCAGCAGTGCAGGACAGGGATCCTACGAGCAGTACTTC; CDR3aa: CASSAGQGSYEQYF
d_gene: NA; j_gene: TRBJ1-2; abundance: NA; v_gene: TRBV7-2; CDR3nt: TGTGCCAGCAGCTTGGACAGAACCTATGGCTACACCTTC; CDR3aa: CASSLDRTYGYTF
d_gene: TRBD1; j_gene: TRBJ1-6; abundance: once; v_gene: TRBV27; CDR3nt: TGTGCCAGCAGTCTCGACCGACAGGGACGATATAATTCACCCCTCCACTTT; CDR3aa: CASSLDRQGRYNSPLHF
d_gene: NA; j_gene: TRBJ1-3; abundance: NA; v_gene: TRBV28; CDR3nt: TGTGCCAGCAGTCTCCCAACAGGTATCTCTGGAAACACCATATATTTT; CDR3aa: CASSLPTGISGNTIYF
d_gene: NA; j_gene: TRBJ1-2; abundance: NA; v_gene: TRBV7-9; CDR3nt: TGTGCCAGCAGCCTAGGACCGGGAAACTATGGCTACACCTTC; CDR3aa: CASSLGPGNYGYTF
d_gene: TRBD1; j_gene: TRBJ1-2; abundance: NA; v_gene: TRBV29-1; CDR3nt: TGCAGCGTTCGAAAAACAGGGGGGGGCTACACCTTC; CDR3aa: CSVRKTGGGYTF
d_gene: NA; j_gene: TRBJ2-7; abundance: NA; v_gene: TRBV28; CDR3nt: TGTGCCAGCAGTCCCGACAGATACGAGCAGTACTTC; CDR3aa: CASSPDRYEQYF
d_gene: NA; j_gene: TRBJ1-3; abundance: few; v_gene: TRBV9; CDR3nt: TGTGCCAGCAGCGTAGCCGGTAACTCTGGAAACACCATATATTTT; CDR3aa: CASSVAGNSGNTIYF
d_gene: NA; j_gene: TRBJ2-1; abundance: NA; v_gene: TRBV30; CDR3nt: TGTGCCTGGAGTGAAAACTCCCGGGGGGAGCAGTTCTTC; CDR3aa: CAWSENSRGEQFF
d_gene: NA; j_gene: TRBJ1-1; abundance: NA; v_gene: TRBV5-1; CDR3nt: TGCGCCAGCAGCTTGGCCGGGGTCCCAGCCGCTTTCTTT; CDR3aa: CASSLAGVPAAFF
d_gene: TRBD1; j_gene: TRBJ1-5; abundance: NA; v_gene: TRBV18; CDR3nt: TGTGCCAGCTCAAGGGAGACAGGGGATAGCAATCAGCCCCAGCATTTT; CDR3aa: CASSRETGDSNQPQHF
d_gene: TRBD2; j_gene: TRBJ2-5; abundance: NA; v_gene: TRBV7-9; CDR3nt: TGTGCCAGCAGCTCGACGGGGGGGATTCCAGAGACCCAGTACTTC; CDR3aa: CASSSTGGIPETQYF
d_gene: TRBD1; j_gene: TRBJ1-1; abundance: NA; v_gene: TRBV6-5; CDR3nt: TGTGCCAGCAGTAATACAGGGGGGACTGAAGCTTTCTTT; CDR3aa: CASSNTGGTEAFF
d_gene: TRBD2; j_gene: TRBJ2-5; abundance: NA; v_gene: TRBV9; CDR3nt: TGTGCCAGCAGCGAGACTAGCGGGATCCAAGAGACCCAGTACTTC; CDR3aa: CASSETSGIQETQYF
d_gene: TRBD2; j_gene: TRBJ2-7; abundance: NA; v_gene: TRBV18; CDR3nt: TGTGCCAGCTCATGGGGACTAGCGGGAGGAGTAGGCGAGCAGTACTTC; CDR3aa: CASSWGLAGGVGEQYF
d_gene: TRBD1; j_gene: TRBJ1-6; abundance: once; v_gene: TRBV6-5; CDR3nt: TGTGCCGCCCACAGGGGCAATAATTCACCCCTCCACTTT; CDR3aa: CAAHRGNNSPLHF
d_gene: NA; j_gene: TRBJ2-5; abundance: NA; v_gene: TRBV4-3; CDR3nt: TGCGCCAGCAGCCGAGAAACGGGTGGTGGAGAGACCCAGTACTTC; CDR3aa: CASSRETGGGETQYF
d_gene: TRBD1; j_gene: TRBJ2-4; abundance: NA; v_gene: TRBV6-4; CDR3nt: TGTGCCATCAAACAGGGGGAGTCCAAAAACATTCAGTACTTC; CDR3aa: CAIKQGESKNIQYF
d_gene: NA; j_gene: TRBJ1-1; abundance: NA; v_gene: TRBV18; CDR3nt: TGTGCCAGCTCGCTCCGGGAGAACACTGAAGCTTTCTTT; CDR3aa: CASSLRENTEAFF